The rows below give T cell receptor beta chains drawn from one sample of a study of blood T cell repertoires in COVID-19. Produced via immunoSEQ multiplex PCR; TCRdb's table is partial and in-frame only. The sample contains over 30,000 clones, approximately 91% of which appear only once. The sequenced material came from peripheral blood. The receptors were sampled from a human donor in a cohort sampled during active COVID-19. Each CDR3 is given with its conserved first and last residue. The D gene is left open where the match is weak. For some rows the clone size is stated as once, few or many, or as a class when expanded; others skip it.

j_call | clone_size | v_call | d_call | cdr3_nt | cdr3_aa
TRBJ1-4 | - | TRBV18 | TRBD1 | TGTGCCAGCTCACAGGGACAGGGTGAAAAACTGTTTTTT | CASSQGQGEKLFF
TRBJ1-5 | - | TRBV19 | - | TGTGCCAGTAGTCGGCGGGAGCTGGCGGTGGGTAGCAATCAGCCCCAGCATTTT | CASSRRELAVGSNQPQHF
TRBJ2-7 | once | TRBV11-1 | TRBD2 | TGTGCCAGCGCTAGCGGGAGTTACGAGCAGTACTTC | CASASGSYEQYF
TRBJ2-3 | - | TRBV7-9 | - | TGTGCCAGCAGCTTCGGGACTCCCGCCTTCACAGATACGCAGTATTTT | CASSFGTPAFTDTQYF
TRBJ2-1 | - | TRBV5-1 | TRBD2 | TGCGCCAGCAGCTTGGGGCTACTAGCGGGAGACGGCAATGAGCAGTTCTTC | CASSLGLLAGDGNEQFF
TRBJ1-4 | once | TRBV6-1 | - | TGTGCCAGCAGTGAACACGCGGGGTCTAATGAAAAACTGTTTTTT | CASSEHAGSNEKLFF
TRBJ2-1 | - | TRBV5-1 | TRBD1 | TGCGCCAGCAGCTCAGGGGACAGGGGAGTAGACGGCCAATACAATGAGCAGTTCTTC | CASSSGDRGVDGQYNEQFF
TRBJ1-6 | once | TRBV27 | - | TGTGCCAGAGAATGGGGCCCCCCTCCTAATTCACCCCTCCACTTT | CAREWGPPPNSPLHF
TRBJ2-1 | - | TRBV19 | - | TGTGCCAGTAGTATAGTTCGGTATCGGGAGCAGTTCTTC | CASSIVRYREQFF
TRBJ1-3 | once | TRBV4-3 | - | TGCGCCAGCAGCCAAAACAGGAACTCTGGAAACACCATATATTTT | CASSQNRNSGNTIYF
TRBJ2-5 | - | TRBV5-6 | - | TGTGCCAGCAGCTTGGGACTAGAATTGACCCAGTACTTC | CASSLGLELTQYF
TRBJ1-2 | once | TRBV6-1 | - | TGTGCCAGCAGTGATGGGGCAACGAACTATGGCTACACCTTC | CASSDGATNYGYTF
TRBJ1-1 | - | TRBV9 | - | TGTGCCAGCAGCGTAGGCCCCCGGGGGGGACAAGATAAAGCTTTCTTT | CASSVGPRGGQDKAFF
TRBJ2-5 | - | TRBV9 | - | TGTGCCAGCAGCGTAGCGGGGGAGACTCCTCAAGAGACCCAGTACTTC | CASSVAGETPQETQYF
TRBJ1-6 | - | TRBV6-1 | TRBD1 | TGTGCCAGCAGTGAACGGACAGGGAGGTGGAGAAATTCACCCCTCCACTTT | CASSERTGRWRNSPLHF
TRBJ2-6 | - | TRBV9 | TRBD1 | TGTGCCAGCAGCGTAACGACAGGGGGGACCTCTGGGGCCAACGTCCTGACTTTC | CASSVTTGGTSGANVLTF
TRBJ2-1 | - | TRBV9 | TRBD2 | TGTGCCAGCAGCGTAACCACCGGGACTAGCTTGAATGAGCAGTTCTTC | CASSVTTGTSLNEQFF
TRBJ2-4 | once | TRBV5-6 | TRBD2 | TGTGCCAGCAGCTTCGGGACTAGCGGGAGGAAAAACATTCAGTACTTC | CASSFGTSGRKNIQYF
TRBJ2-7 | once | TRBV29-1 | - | TGCAGCGTTGAAGATCCAGGCTACGAGCAGTACTTC | CSVEDPGYEQYF
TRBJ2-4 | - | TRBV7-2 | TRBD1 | TGTGCCAGCAGCTTTCGGACAGGGAGCCTCGCCAAAAACATTCAGTACTTC | CASSFRTGSLAKNIQYF
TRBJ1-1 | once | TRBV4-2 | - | TGTGCCAGCAGCCAAGTCTCAGGGGATAACACTGAAGCTTTCTTT | CASSQVSGDNTEAFF
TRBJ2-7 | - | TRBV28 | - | TGTGCCAGCAAAGACACTAGCTCCTACGAGCAGTACTTC | CASKDTSSYEQYF
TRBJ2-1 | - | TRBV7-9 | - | TGTGCCAGCAGCACAGACTATCATGAGCAGTTCTTC | CASSTDYHEQFF
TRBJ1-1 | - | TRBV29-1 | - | TGCAGCGTTGGCTCCTCCAGGAACACTGAAGCTTTCTTT | CSVGSSRNTEAFF
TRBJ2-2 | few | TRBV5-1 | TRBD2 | TGCGCCAGCAGCTTGGGTCTAGCGGCCAACACCGGGGAGCTGTTTTTT | CASSLGLAANTGELFF
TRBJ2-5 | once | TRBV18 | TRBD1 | TGTGCCAGCTCTCCGGGACAGAAAGAGACCCAGTACTTC | CASSPGQKETQYF
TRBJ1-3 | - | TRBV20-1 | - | TGCAGTGCTAGAGAAGCGGCCACCATATATTTT | CSAREAATIYF
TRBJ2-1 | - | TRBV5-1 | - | TGCGCCAGCAGCCCGGGGCGGCGGGACGGCGAAGGGTTCTTC | CASSPGRRDGEGFF
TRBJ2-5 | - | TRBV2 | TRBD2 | TGTGCCAGCAGTGAGACTAGCGGGAGCCCAGAGACCCAGTACTTC | CASSETSGSPETQYF
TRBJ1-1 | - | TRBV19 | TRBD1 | TGTGCCAGTAGGTTCGACAGGGGAGGCACTGAAGCTTTCTTT | CASRFDRGGTEAFF
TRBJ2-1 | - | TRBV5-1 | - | TGCGCCAGCAGCTTCGGGACACAGTACAATGAGCAGTTCTTC | CASSFGTQYNEQFF
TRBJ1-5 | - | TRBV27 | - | TGTGCCAGCAGTTTGTCGGGGGTCAATCAGCCCCAGCATTTT | CASSLSGVNQPQHF
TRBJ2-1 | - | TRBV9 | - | TGTGCCAGCAGCGATATCCTTAGGACTGACAATGAGCAGTTCTTC | CASSDILRTDNEQFF